A single sample is the source of the 2 T cell receptor beta chains below, sequenced in a study of blood T cell repertoires in COVID-19. Clones were read by immunoSEQ multiplex PCR, and TCRdb kept only the in-frame ones, dropping some. The repertoire consists of around 230,000 clones, with roughly 80% occurring once and the leading ten covering about 2.7%. The specimen sequenced was peripheral blood. The origin of the receptors is a woman aged 35 to 49 with active or convalescent COVID-19.

CDR3 in amino acids: CATSDLTGYNEQFF. For the CDR3, the DNA is TGTGCCACCAGTGATTTGACGGGCTACAATGAGCAGTTCTTC. V usage is TRBV24-1 and J usage is TRBJ2-1; D call uncertain. Germline loops: CDR1 KGHDR, CDR2 SFDVKD. The CDR3 covers 14 residues. Trimming took off 0 bases at V and 3 bases at J, with 5 bases between the two ends.

The chain links TRBV11-2 to TRBJ1-2, with 8 bases aligning to TRBD1. The J segment lost 0 bases and the V segment lost 5 bases, leaving 2 bases of the junction unmatched. Per the germline V gene, CDR1 is SGHAT and CDR2 is FQNNGV. The CDR3 runs 14 residues. The CDR3 protein is CASSADRANYGYTF. In DNA form, the CDR3 reads TGTGCCAGCAGCGCGGACAGGGCTAACTATGGCTACACCTTC.